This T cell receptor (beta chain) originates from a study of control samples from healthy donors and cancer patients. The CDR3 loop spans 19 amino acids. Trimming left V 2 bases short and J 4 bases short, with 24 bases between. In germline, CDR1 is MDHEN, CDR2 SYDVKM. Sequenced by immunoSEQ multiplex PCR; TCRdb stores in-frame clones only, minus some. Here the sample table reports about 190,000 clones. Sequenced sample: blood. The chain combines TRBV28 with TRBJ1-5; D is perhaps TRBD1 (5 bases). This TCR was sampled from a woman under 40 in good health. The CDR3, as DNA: TGTGCCAGCAGTTTAGTGGATAGAGGGTACAGGCGGGGAAATCAGCCCCAGCATTTT. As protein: CASSLVDRGYRRGNQPQHF. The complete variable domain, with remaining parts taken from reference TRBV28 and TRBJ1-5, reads DVKVTQSSRYLVKRTGEKVFLECVQDMDHENMFWYRQDPGLGLRLIYFSYDVKMKEKGDIPEGYSVSREKKERFSLILESASTNQTSMYLCASSLVDRGYRRGNQPQHFGDGTRLSIL.